Only a few counts were recorded for the clone carrying this T cell receptor (beta chain). Its cognate antigen is unknown. These data belong to a study of response to subunit inactivated influenza vaccine. TCRdb analysed the RT-PCR reads with MiXCR anew, one entry per CDR3 protein. The sample has more than 700,000 distinct CDR3 sequences, over 20% seen once. Findings of the study overall: Each seasonal flu vaccination may recruit only limited new T cells, authors suggested.

The source material was PBMCs from blood, sampled roughly 5 days after vaccination. This sequence originates from a man aged 50 to 60 who received an inactivated influenza vaccine.

Written as DNA, the CDR3 is TGTGCCAGCCGAGCGGGGGTATATAGCAATCAGCCCCAGCATTTT. As protein: CASRAGVYSNQPQHF. The chain is built from TRBV7-2 and TRBJ1-5; tentative D call: TRBD1 (5 bases). V was cut by 8 bases and J by 0 bases, with 14 bases left in between. The CDR3 extends over 15 amino acids. The germline V gene has CDR1 SGHTA and CDR2 FQGNSA.